This T cell receptor beta chain was documented in a study of blood T cell repertoires in COVID-19 (dated by TCRdb to 2020 to 2021). For the wider study: Samples from collaborators originated in the United States, Italy and Spain and spanned both the acute and convalescent phases of COVID-19. The material from the prospective study consisted of cDNA or gDNA derived from T cells, B-cell-depleted T cells, or PBMCs. The dataset comprised deeply sampled blood TCRbeta repertoires from subjects exposed to, actively infected with, or recovered from COVID-19. The repertoires were made available in a free public database intended to serve as a resource for research on the immune response to SARS-CoV-2. Samples came from the ongoing ImmuneRACE study (first 160 participants) plus 1,254 subjects from 6 global collaborators. Sample metadata almost always included a de-identified subject ID, COVID-19 status, age in years and sex. HLA class I and class II types, where available, came from metadata supplied by the sample provider rather than from assay-based typing. Overall results and qualifications from the work: How much clinical and demographic metadata was included differed by source and by participant, and the metadata was provided uncurated.

From its cysteine to its phenylalanine, the CDR3 spans 18 amino acids. Only the CDR3 DNA is retained, 54 bases long and in frame from the first base. CDR1 and CDR2 are read off the germline V gene (reference sequence) as LNHDA and SQIVND. Trimming removed 8 bases from V and 2 bases from J, leaving 27 bases between the germline ends. Points on this clone: The specificity of this receptor is unknown. There are no base qualities to consult, and no much larger clone falls within one base.

Collaborating institutions collected whole blood in K2EDTA tubes following their own protocols. Collaborator samples were shipped for TCRbeta analysis as frozen whole blood, isolated PBMCs, or DNA extracted from either sample type. TCRbeta CDR3 regions were amplified from genomic DNA by means of the immunoSEQ Assay, a bias-controlled multiplex PCR. The authors' pipeline ran thus. Within the assay, amplification of reference gene primers was used to estimate how many nucleated cells each sample contained. To quantify the absolute abundance of each unique TCRbeta CDR3 rearrangement, sequence reads were collapsed and filtered. For each sample, productive Simpson clonality was calculated as the square root of Simpson's diversity index across productive rearrangements. TCRdb stores this immuneACCESS table with in-frame sequences only. Part of the clones is absent; in the studies checked, under half of the shortfall reflects unresolved V genes, and no reason is known for the rest. Clone size and the V and J calls come from that table; the DNA yielded D and trimming. The sample table lists about 63,000 clones, about 88% of them with a count of one. The top ten constitute about 4.7% of the sample.

Sequencing input: peripheral blood. This receptor chain uses TRBV19 and TRBJ1-2; D gene: possibly TRBD1, on 6 matching bases. This TCR was sampled from a human donor in a cohort sampled during active COVID-19. In nucleotide form, the sequence is TGTGCCAGTCACCTGTCGTGGGCCGATAGTGACAGGAACTATGGCTACACCTTC. It is translated as CASHLSWADSDRNYGYTF.